The clone carrying this TCR beta chain was counted between two and nine times. Generated by immunoSEQ multiplex PCR, the TCRdb table keeps only in-frame clones and is missing some. This table has roughly 32,000 clones, 75% to 90% appearing once. V lost 3 bases, J lost 2 bases, and 10 bases lay in between. The germline gives CDR1 SNHLY, CDR2 FYNNEI. CDR3 length equals 14 residues. This sample is part of a study of radiotherapy plus CTLA-4 blockade in lung cancer. This clonotype was obtained from a human donor with non-small cell lung cancer that progressed on radiotherapy plus ipilimumab. Source: peripheral blood, taken from a patient treated with radiotherapy plus ipilimumab. The V and J genes are TRBV2 and TRBJ1-1, with D possibly matching TRBD1 (6 bases). The CDR3 DNA is TGTGCCAGCAGTGACCAGGGGTTCAACACTGAAGCTTTCTTT. This translates into CASSDQGFNTEAFF.